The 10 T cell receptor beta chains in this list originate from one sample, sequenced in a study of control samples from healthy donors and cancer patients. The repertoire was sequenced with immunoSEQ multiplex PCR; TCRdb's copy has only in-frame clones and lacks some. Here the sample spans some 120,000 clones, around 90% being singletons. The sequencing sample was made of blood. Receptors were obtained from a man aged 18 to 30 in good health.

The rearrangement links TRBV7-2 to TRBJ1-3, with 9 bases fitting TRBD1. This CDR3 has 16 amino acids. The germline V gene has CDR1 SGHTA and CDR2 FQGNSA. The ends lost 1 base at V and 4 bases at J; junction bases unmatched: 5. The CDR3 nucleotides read TGTGCCAGCAGCTTAGATACAGGGGGCCTCGGAAACACCATATATTTT. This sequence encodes CASSLDTGGLGNTIYF.

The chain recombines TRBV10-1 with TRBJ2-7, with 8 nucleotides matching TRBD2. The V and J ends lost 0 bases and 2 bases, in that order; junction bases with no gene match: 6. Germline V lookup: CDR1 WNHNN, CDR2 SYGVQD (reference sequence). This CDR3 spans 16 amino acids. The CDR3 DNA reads TGCGCCAGCAGTGAGTCGCGGGGTAGCGGGACCTACGAGCAGTACTTC. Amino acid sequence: CASSESRGSGTYEQYF.

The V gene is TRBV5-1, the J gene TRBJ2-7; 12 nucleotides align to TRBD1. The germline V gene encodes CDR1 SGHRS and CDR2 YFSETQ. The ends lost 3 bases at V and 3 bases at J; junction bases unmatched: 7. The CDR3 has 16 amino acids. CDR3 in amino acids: CASSWGQGARDYEQYF. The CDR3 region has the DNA TGCGCCAGCAGCTGGGGACAGGGGGCGCGGGACTACGAGCAGTACTTC.

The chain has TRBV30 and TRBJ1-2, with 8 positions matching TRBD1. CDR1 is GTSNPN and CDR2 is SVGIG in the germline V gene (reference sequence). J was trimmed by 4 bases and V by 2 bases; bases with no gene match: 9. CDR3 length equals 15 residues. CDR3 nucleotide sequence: TGTGCCTGGAGTAAAGGGGGACAGGAGATCTATGGCTACACCTTC. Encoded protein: CAWSKGGQEIYGYTF.

CDR3 bases: TGTGCCAGCAGTTACCAAGGCCGGGACAGGGGCACCGGGGAGCTGTTTTTT. This sequence encodes CASSYQGRDRGTGELFF. The chain couples TRBV6-2 or TRBV6-3 to TRBJ2-2; TRBD1 matches at 10 bases. With V trimmed by 2 bases and J by 4 bases, 7 bases remained unmatched. Germline CDR1 reads MNHEY; CDR2 reads SVGEGT. The CDR3 runs to 17 residues.

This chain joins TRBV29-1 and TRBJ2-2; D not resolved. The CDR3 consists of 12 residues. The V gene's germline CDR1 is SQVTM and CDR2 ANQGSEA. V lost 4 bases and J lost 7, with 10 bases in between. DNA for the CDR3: TGCAGCGTTGCCGGAATTGTCGGGGAGCTGTTTTTT. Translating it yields CSVAGIVGELFF.

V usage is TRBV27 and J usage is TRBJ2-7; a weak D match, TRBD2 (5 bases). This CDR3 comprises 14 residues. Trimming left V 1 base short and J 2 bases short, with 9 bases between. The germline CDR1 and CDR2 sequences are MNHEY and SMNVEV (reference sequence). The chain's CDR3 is CASSLLPAAYEQYF. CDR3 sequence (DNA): TGTGCCAGCAGTTTATTACCAGCGGCCTACGAGCAGTACTTC.

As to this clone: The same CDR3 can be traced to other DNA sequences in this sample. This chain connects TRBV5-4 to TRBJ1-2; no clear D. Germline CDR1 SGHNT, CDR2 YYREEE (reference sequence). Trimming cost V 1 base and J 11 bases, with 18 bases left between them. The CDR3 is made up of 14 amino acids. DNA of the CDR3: TGTGCCAGCAGCTTGCCGCAAGGGCCCATAGGTTACACCTTC. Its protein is CASSLPQGPIGYTF.

The CDR3 region is CAWSSGTVSSYEQYF. DNA for the CDR3: TGTGCCTGGAGTTCCGGGACAGTAAGCTCCTACGAGCAGTACTTC. The chain couples TRBV30 to TRBJ2-7; 7 nucleotides line up with TRBD1. The CDR3 totals 15 residues. The junction had 7 bases not matched to a gene; V was cut back by 2 bases and J by 0 bases. Looked up from germline, CDR1 is GTSNPN and CDR2 is SVGIG (reference sequence).

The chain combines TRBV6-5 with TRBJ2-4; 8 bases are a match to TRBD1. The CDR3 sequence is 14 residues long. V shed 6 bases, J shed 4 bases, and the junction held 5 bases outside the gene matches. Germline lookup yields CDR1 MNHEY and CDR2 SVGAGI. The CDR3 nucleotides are TGTGCCAGCAGCCTCGGACAGGGTAAAAACATTCAGTACTTC. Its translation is CASSLGQGKNIQYF.